The 5 T cell receptor beta chains reported below all come from one sample, sequenced in a study of cytomegalovirus exposure and HLA in healthy donors listed by TCRdb under 2017. The library was generated by the immunoSEQ multiplex PCR assay. For the multiplex PCR, a mixture combining 60 forward primers for TCR Vbeta segments and 13 reverse primers for TCR Jbeta segments was used. TCRdb took over this immuneACCESS table, retaining in-frame rearrangements with V and J assigned. Such tables are incomplete; in checked studies, under half of the missing clones stem from an unresolved V gene, and the remainder is unexplained. The sample table contains under 150,000 clones; only one count was recorded for about 87% of them. The ten largest clones represent under 6.5% of the sample. Material for sequencing was PBMCs. The receptors originated from a woman aged 25 to 45 in good health and CMV-seronegative.

The chain combines TRBV18 with TRBJ2-2, with D possibly matching TRBD2 (5 bases). The CDR3 is 18 amino acids. CDR1 and CDR2 from the germline V gene are KGHSH and LQKENI. Trimming removed 1 base at V and 4 bases at J, with 19 bases between. As DNA, the CDR3 is TGTGCCAGCTCACCACTAGTCGGTCTAGCCGCGGGCACCGGGGAGCTGTTTTTT. It is translated as CASSPLVGLAAGTGELFF.

V usage is TRBV6-5 and J usage is TRBJ2-7, with 8 positions matching TRBD1. The junction had 13 bases not matched to a gene; V was cut back by 2 bases and J by 7 bases. Germline CDR1 reads MNHEY; CDR2 reads SVGAGI. CDR3 length: 16 residues. DNA of the CDR3: TGTGCCAGCAGTTACGCCTCCGGGACAGGACCCTCGGAGCAGTACTTC. Translated: CASSYASGTGPSEQYF.

The chain is built from TRBV30 and TRBJ1-1; TRBD1 matches at 10 bases. This CDR3 contains 15 residues. Trimming at V came to 4 bases and at J to 3 bases, leaving 8 bases not matched to a gene. CDR1 GTSNPN and CDR2 SVGIG come from the germline V gene (reference sequence). The CDR3 reads CAWITGTGAYTEAFF. CDR3 nucleotide sequence: TGTGCCTGGATAACCGGGACAGGGGCCTACACTGAAGCTTTCTTT.

The chain recombines TRBV28 with TRBJ1-2, with D possibly TRBD1 on 5 matching bases. This CDR3 spans 12 amino acids. Germline V gene sequence: CDR1 MDHEN, CDR2 SYDVKM. Trimming removed 7 bases from V and 9 bases from J, with 15 bases in between. As DNA, the CDR3 is TGTGCCAGCAATACCCAGGGTCGGAGCTACACCTTC. It codes for CASNTQGRSYTF.

V gene TRBV19 combines with J gene TRBJ2-7; the D gene is possibly TRBD2 (6 bases). CDR3 length: 14 residues. V gave up 2 bases and J gave up 1 base, with 9 bases separating them. Germline values: CDR1 LNHDA, CDR2 SQIVND (reference sequence). The CDR3 DNA is TGTGCCAGTAGTATAAGTCGGGGGTCCTACGAGCAGTACTTC. It encodes CASSISRGSYEQYF.